One TCR beta chain is described in this entry. From cryopreserved PBMCs came around 2 micrograms of genomic DNA used for TCR beta libraries. Germline assignment: CDR1 SGHAT and CDR2 FQNNGV. This CDR3 comprises 15 residues. V was clipped by 0 bases and J by 6 bases, with 12 bases between them. The assay was immunoSEQ multiplex PCR, and TCRdb's table has in-frame clones only and misses some. The table records some 130,000 clones, approximately 90% of them present only once. The data originate from a study of cytotoxic CD8 clonotypes in ibrutinib-treated CLL. Study-wide background: Among the patients, ten to eleven presented as relapsed/refractory and over 14 as treatment-naive; approximately 17 showed unmutated IGHV. Partial responses numbered approximately 24 and complete responses 2; after a median approximately 70 months, about 14 stayed remitted and about twelve progressed.

The source material was PBMCs, sampled after 12 months of ibrutinib treatment. The TCR originated in a human donor with chronic lymphocytic leukemia. The chain employs TRBV11-2 and TRBJ2-1; D gene ambiguous. The CDR3 region is CASSLDPAPVNEQFF. CDR3 in DNA: TGTGCCAGCAGCTTAGACCCGGCACCTGTCAATGAGCAGTTCTTC.